The 20 T cell receptor beta chains below all came from one sample that was sequenced in a study of identical twins. TCRdb reanalysed the 5' RACE reads using MiXCR and keeps one entry per CDR3 protein. The sample has some 500,000 distinct CDR3 sequences; around 15% are singletons. The same data also contributed to another study, on yellow fever vaccine responses in identical twins.

Sequences were obtained from CD4+ T cells sorted from blood. Receptors originate from a young woman in good health.

J is TRBJ1-4 and V is TRBV2; 7 nucleotides match TRBD1. The V segment lost 7 bases and the J segment 5 bases; nucleotides outside the gene matches: 7. Germline V CDR1 and CDR2: SNHLY, FYNNEI. This CDR3 is built from 14 residues. The CDR3 reads CASTRGQSNEKLFF. CDR3 DNA sequence: TGTGCCAGCACGAGGGGGCAGTCGAATGAAAAACTGTTTTTT.

This clonotype showed up many times. The CDR3 protein is CASSDGTVDSPLHF. The CDR3 DNA reads TGTGCCAGCAGTGACGGGACAGTCGATTCACCCCTCCACTTT. This chain uses TRBV12-3 or TRBV12-4 with TRBJ1-6; 7 bases line up with TRBD1. The CDR3 runs 14 residues. J gave up 8 bases and V 5 bases, and 6 bases lay outside the gene matches.

In its sample, this clonotype was seen a few times. The DNA of the CDR3 is TGTGCCAGCAGTTTATTCGGACTAGGCGGCACAGATACGCAGTATTTT. Residues: CASSLFGLGGTDTQYF. The chain is built from TRBV28 and TRBJ2-3; 7 bases align to TRBD2. CDR1 MDHEN and CDR2 SYDVKM come from the germline V gene. Unmatched junction bases numbered 5, after V lost 1 base and J lost 1 base. The CDR3 runs to 16 residues.

The chain is built from TRBV28 and TRBJ1-5; 8 nucleotides line up with TRBD1. Germline assignment: CDR1 MDHEN and CDR2 SYDVKM. The CDR3 extends over 15 amino acids. V lost 7 bases, J lost 3 bases, and 8 bases stayed unmatched. CDR3 coding DNA: TGTGCCAGCATCAGGACAGGGTTGTACAATCAGCCCCAGCATTTT. It specifies CASIRTGLYNQPQHF.

This chain connects TRBV11-2 to TRBJ2-4; 13 nucleotides match TRBD2. With 4 bases clipped from V and 0 bases from J, the junction kept 12 bases outside the gene matches. The CDR3 consists of 20 residues. Germline V gene lookup returns CDR1 SGHAT and CDR2 FQNNGV. CDR3 nucleotides: TGTGCCAGCAGCTCGGGTATTGGACTAGCGGGGGTACTAGCCAAAAACATTCAGTACTTC. Encoded protein: CASSSGIGLAGVLAKNIQYF.

This clonotype showed up just a few times. This chain links TRBV29-1 with TRBJ2-7; D possibly corresponds to TRBD2 (5 bases). The CDR3 totals 12 residues. Germline CDR1 is SQVTM and CDR2 is ANQGSEA. With 4 bases removed from V and 9 bases from J, the gap between germline ends came to 16 bases. The DNA for the CDR3 is TGCAGCGTTGCCCCCCCGGGCGGGTCGCAGTACTTC. Translation: CSVAPPGGSQYF.

This clonotype was detected only a few times. This sequence joins TRBV12-3 or TRBV12-4 and TRBJ2-7; D could derive from TRBD1 or TRBD2 (6 bases each). The ends were cut back, 3 bases at V and 6 bases at J, with 15 bases in the middle. This CDR3 is built from 14 residues. CDR3 sequence (DNA): TGTGCCAGCAGTTTTAACGGGGGCGGGTTCGAGCAGTACTTC. This codes for CASSFNGGGFEQYF.

This clonotype was observed a few times. The chain is built from TRBV27 and TRBJ2-7, with D perhaps TRBD1 (5 bases). CDR3 length equals 15 residues. Germline lookup yields CDR1 MNHEY and CDR2 SMNVEV (reference sequence). V lost 2 bases and J 3 bases, leaving 14 bases between the germline ends. CDR3: CASSLQQGSLYEQYF. The CDR3 coding sequence is TGTGCCAGCAGTTTACAGCAGGGAAGTCTCTACGAGCAGTACTTC.

This clonotype was counted between two and nine times. The gene calls are TRBV20-1 and TRBJ2-7; perhaps D is TRBD1 or TRBD2 (6 bases each). The germline V and J ends were trimmed by 6 bases and 6 bases, with 21 bases remaining between them. Germline V gene sequence: CDR1 DFQATT, CDR2 SNEGSKA (reference sequence). The CDR3 has 14 amino acids. The CDR3 sequence: CSARMLGGLGEQYF. In DNA, the CDR3 is TGCAGTGCCAGGATGTTGGGGGGCCTAGGCGAGCAGTACTTC.

This clonotype was observed at least ten times. The J gene is TRBJ1-2, the V gene TRBV4-3, with a possible D match to TRBD1 (5 bases). Between the trimmed V and J ends, which lost 0 bases and 4 bases, there was a span of 6 bases. The CDR3 loop spans 13 amino acids. Germline CDR1 is LGHNA and CDR2 is YSLEER. The CDR3 DNA reads as TGCGCCAGCAGCCAAGATAGGGGCTATGGCTACACCTTC. Translated: CASSQDRGYGYTF.

This clonotype was seen only a few times. This chain connects TRBV28 to TRBJ2-7, with 9 bases that match TRBD1. Looked up from germline, CDR1 is MDHEN and CDR2 is SYDVKM. The CDR3 runs to 15 residues. J gave up 3 bases and V 5 bases, and 8 bases lay outside the gene matches. CDR3 DNA sequence: TGTGCCAGCAGTCCACAGGGGGCGGCAAACTACGAGCAGTACTTC. Its protein is CASSPQGAANYEQYF.

This clonotype has only a few counts. The chain has TRBV29-1 and TRBJ2-1, with 8 bases aligning to TRBD2. The V and J ends lost 6 bases and 4 bases, in that order; junction bases with no gene match: 8. Looked up from germline, CDR1 is SQVTM and CDR2 is ANQGSEA. The CDR3 loop spans 14 amino acids. CDR3 residues: CSVATSGIYNEQFF. CDR3 bases: TGCAGCGTAGCCACTAGCGGTATATACAATGAGCAGTTCTTC.

As concerns this clonotype: The junction departs from germline at one end; a sequencing error may be responsible. The chain joins TRBV7-7 to TRBJ2-5, with a possible D match to TRBD1 (6 bases). Germline V gene data show CDR1 as SSHAT and CDR2 as FNYEAQ (reference sequence). This CDR3 has 15 amino acids. CDR3 sequence: CASSFHQGIQETQYF. The CDR3 DNA follows: TGTGCTAGCAGCTTTCATCAGGGGATTCAAGAGACCCAGTACTTC.

The table lists this clonotype with a few counts. This chain uses TRBV5-1 with TRBJ2-2, with 9 bases matching TRBD1. J gave up 3 bases and V 4 bases, and 10 bases lay outside the gene matches. CDR3 length: 17 amino acids. Germline V CDR1 and CDR2: SGHRS, YFSETQ. The CDR3 DNA is TGCGCCAGCAGCCGCGGCTGGGGACAGGGAGACACCGGGGAGCTGTTTTTT. Translation gives CASSRGWGQGDTGELFF.

This clonotype was picked up a small number of times. The V gene is TRBV12-3 or TRBV12-4, the J gene TRBJ2-3, with D uncertain. This CDR3 has 14 residues. The V end was cut by 5 bases, the J end by 2 bases, with 11 bases between. CDR3 sequence: CASSKPPVTDTQYF. The CDR3 DNA is TGTGCCAGCAGTAAACCCCCGGTCACAGATACGCAGTATTTT.

This clonotype occurred a few times. The chain has TRBV5-1 and TRBJ2-7; D unresolved. Germline CDR1 reads SGHRS; CDR2 reads YFSETQ. V lost 7 bases, J lost 2 bases, and 16 bases lay in between. The CDR3 spans 14 residues. In DNA form, the CDR3 reads TGCGCCAGCCTGACTCCGGCAGAGACCTACGAGCAGTACTTC. It yields the protein CASLTPAETYEQYF.

The J gene is TRBJ2-3, the V gene TRBV11-2; D is unclear. The V gene lost 10 bases and the J gene lost 1 base, with 15 bases spanning the gap. Germline values: CDR1 SGHAT, CDR2 FQNNGV. The CDR3 totals 14 residues. CDR3 sequence (DNA): TGTGCCAAACCTCGGTTGGCGGGCACAGATACGCAGTATTTT. Protein sequence: CAKPRLAGTDTQYF.

This clonotype came up a few times. The chain recombines TRBV21-1 with TRBJ2-1; the listed D gene, TRBD1, was not tested against the DNA. TRBV21-1 is a pseudogene locus. This CDR3 spans 15 amino acids. CDR3 sequence: CASSKSGQGFNEQFF. CDR3 sequence (DNA): TGTGCCAGCAGCAAAAGTGGGCAGGGGTTCAATGAGCAGTTCTTC.

This clonotype showed up many times. CDR3 in amino acids: CASSLGSGTYEQYF. The CDR3 DNA is TGTGCCAGCAGTTTGGGCAGCGGGACCTACGAGCAGTACTTC. The gene calls are TRBV12-3 or TRBV12-4 and TRBJ2-7; 7 nucleotides align to TRBD2. The CDR3 runs to 14 residues. Losses at the gene ends were 3 bases for V and 2 bases for J; bases not matched to a gene: 4.

A few counts support this clonotype. The chain uses TRBV6-1 and TRBJ2-7, with 7 bases lining up with TRBD2. Trimming removed 10 bases from V and 6 bases from J; junction bases left unmatched: 15. The CDR3 consists of 14 residues. Germline lookup yields CDR1 MNHNS and CDR2 SASEGT. The DNA of the CDR3 is TGTGCCACGACGATCTCCTCCGGGGAGGGCGAGCAGTACTTC. This encodes CATTISSGEGEQYF.